These 2 T cell receptor beta chains were all obtained from the same sample, sequenced in a study of CD8 T cells in ankylosing spondylitis. General study results and limits: Characteristic of ankylosing spondylitis blood, it appeared, was a TCR beta motif comprising several highly homologous variants.

TCRdb itself ran the 5' RACE reads through MiXCR, one entry per CDR3 protein. This table holds just under 550,000 distinct CDR3 sequences, about 13% found once. The antigens of these receptors remain unknown. Specimen: blood, either unsorted or a sorted T cell fraction (not recorded which). These receptors originate from a male donor with ankylosing spondylitis.

J is TRBJ2-7 and V is TRBV5-1, with D tentatively TRBD2 (5 bases). V lost 4 bases, J lost 4 bases, and 15 bases lay in between. Germline CDR1 is SGHRS and CDR2 is YFSETQ. This CDR3 comprises 14 residues. Written as DNA, the CDR3 is TGCGCCAGCAGCACAGAGGGCGGCCCGTACGAGCAGTACTTC. The encoded protein is CASSTEGGPYEQYF. Based on the CDR3 plus reference TRBV5-1 and TRBJ2-7, the full variable domain is KAGVTQTPRYLIKTRGQQVTLSCSPISGHRSVSWYQQTPGQGLQFLFEYFSETQRNKGNFPGRFSGRQFSNSRSEMNVSTLELGDSALYLCASSTEGGPYEQYFGPGTRLTVT.

This clonotype showed up just a few times. The CDR3 is CASSPSRGDQRMKKLFF. The CDR3 DNA reads as TGTGCCAGCAGTCCCTCCCGGGGAGATCAACGGATGAAGAAACTGTTTTTT. The chain links TRBV27 to TRBJ1-4; D remains unclear. This CDR3 is 17 amino acids long. V lost 5 bases and J lost 11, with 27 bases in between. CDR1 and CDR2 (germline): MNHEY, SMNVEV (reference sequence).